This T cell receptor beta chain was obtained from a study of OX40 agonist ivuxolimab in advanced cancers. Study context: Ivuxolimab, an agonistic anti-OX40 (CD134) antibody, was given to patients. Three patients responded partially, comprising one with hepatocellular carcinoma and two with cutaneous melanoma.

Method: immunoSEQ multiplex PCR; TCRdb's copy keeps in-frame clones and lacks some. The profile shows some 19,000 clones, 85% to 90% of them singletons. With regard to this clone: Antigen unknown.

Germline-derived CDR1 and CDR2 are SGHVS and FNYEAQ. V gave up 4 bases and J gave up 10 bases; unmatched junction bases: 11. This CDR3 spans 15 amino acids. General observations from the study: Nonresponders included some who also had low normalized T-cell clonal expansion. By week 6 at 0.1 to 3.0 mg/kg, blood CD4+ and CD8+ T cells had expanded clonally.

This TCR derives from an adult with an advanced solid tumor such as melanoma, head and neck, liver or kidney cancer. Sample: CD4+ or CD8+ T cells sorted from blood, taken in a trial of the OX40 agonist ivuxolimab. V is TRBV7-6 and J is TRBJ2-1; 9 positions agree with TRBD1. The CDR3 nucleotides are TGTGCCAGCAGCTGGGGGGACAGGGATACAAGGGAGCAGTTCTTC. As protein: CASSWGDRDTREQFF.